A single sample is the source of the 22 T cell receptor beta chains below, sequenced in a study of blood T cells in healthy people across ages (dated by TCRdb to the mid-2010s). The library was built by means of 5' RACE. Instrument used: Illumina HiSeq 2500. A second PCR of roughly 7 to 12 cycles was performed with a sample-barcoded 5' primer and a J-beta primer mix. TCRdb reprocessed the public reads (quality trimming at Q25 with fastp, clone calling with MiXCR) and kept in-frame beta chains. CDR3 protein duplicates are merged, each entry listing the most common genes and DNA. This sample lists about 780,000 distinct CDR3 sequences; 46% were detected once. The ten top clones hold around 18% of the sample. What was sequenced was blood. These TCRs come from an elderly man in good health.

V and J are TRBV20-1 and TRBJ2-1; D is uncertain. The CDR3 spans 16 residues. The germline V gene encodes CDR1 DFQATT and CDR2 SNEGSKA (reference sequence). Trimming removed 0 bases from V and 9 bases from J, with 21 bases in between. CDR3 nucleotides: TGCAGTGCTAGAGATGCCGGGCCTTCCCCGACCCCTGAGCAGTTCTTC. This codes for CSARDAGPSPTPEQFF.

There are many counts of this clonotype. The J gene is TRBJ2-3, the V gene TRBV29-1; TRBD1 aligns across 9 bases. Per the germline V gene, CDR1 is SQVTM and CDR2 is ANQGSEA. This CDR3 is 14 amino acids long. J lost 4 bases, V lost 8 bases, and 10 bases had no gene match. For the CDR3, the DNA is TGCAGCTCCGCCGGGACAGGGAATGCAGATACGCAGTATTTT. Translation: CSSAGTGNADTQYF.

The gene calls are TRBV20-1 and TRBJ2-5, with TRBD1 matching over 8 bases. Germline V gives CDR1 DFQATT, CDR2 SNEGSKA (reference sequence). V was pared by 0 bases and J by 5 bases, with 8 bases of the junction left unmatched. The CDR3 is 15 amino acids. The DNA of the CDR3 is TGCAGTGCTAGAGAGGGGGCAGACAGGGGCGAGACCCAGTACTTC. Protein: CSAREGADRGETQYF.

The chain has TRBV10-3 and TRBJ1-5; a possible D gene is TRBD1 (5 bases). The V end lost 5 bases, the J end lost 3 bases, and 11 bases lay between the germline ends. The CDR3 loop spans 14 amino acids. The germline V gene has CDR1 ENHRY and CDR2 SYGVKD. CDR3: CAISPPGANQPQHF. The CDR3 coding sequence is TGTGCCATCAGTCCTCCCGGGGCCAATCAGCCCCAGCATTTT.

V and J are TRBV2 and TRBJ2-1, with TRBD2 matching 8 bases. Germline values: CDR1 SNHLY, CDR2 FYNNEI. The CDR3 has 13 residues. The ends lost 8 bases at V and 5 bases at J; junction bases unmatched: 5. Written as DNA, the CDR3 is TGTGCCAGCGGAACTAGCGGTGACAATGAGCAGTTCTTC. This encodes CASGTSGDNEQFF.

A single count supports this clonotype. The gene calls are TRBV7-2 and TRBJ2-6; D uncertain. Germline V gives CDR1 SGHTA, CDR2 FQGNSA. This CDR3 contains 16 residues. V gave up 2 bases and J gave up 1 base, with 9 bases separating them. CDR3 region: CASSLLVGSGANVLTF. The CDR3 region has the DNA TGTGCCAGCAGCTTACTCGTTGGGTCTGGGGCCAACGTCCTGACTTTC.

The gene calls are TRBV20-1 and TRBJ2-1; 11 nucleotides match TRBD2. V lost 6 bases to trimming and J lost 3 bases; unmatched junction nucleotides: 13. Germline CDR1 reads DFQATT; CDR2 reads SNEGSKA (reference sequence). This CDR3 is 17 amino acids long. The CDR3: CSATPFSGRALYNEQFF. CDR3 DNA: TGCAGTGCCACACCATTTAGCGGGAGGGCCCTCTACAATGAGCAGTTCTTC.

The chain is built from TRBV7-2 and TRBJ2-7, with 12 bases matching TRBD2. The better agreement between TRBJ2-5 and the DNA end casts doubt on the J call. Germline values: CDR1 SGHTA, CDR2 FQGNSA. CDR3 length equals 15 residues. The CDR3 DNA sequence: TGTGCCAGCAGACCCCCTAGCGGGAGGGGGGAGACCCAGTACTTC. Translated, it gives CASRPPSGRGETQYF.

This clonotype has more than one count but fewer than ten. The chain has TRBV6-1 and TRBJ2-1, with 8 bases that match TRBD2. V lost 6 bases and J lost 0; bases outside the gene matches: 7. This CDR3 has 16 residues. In germline, CDR1 is MNHNS, CDR2 SASEGT. The CDR3 sequence is CASSFSGTHSYNEQFF. The DNA of the CDR3 is TGTGCCAGCAGCTTTAGCGGGACGCACTCCTACAATGAGCAGTTCTTC.

The V gene is TRBV28, the J gene TRBJ2-7; D remains unclear. The CDR3 loop spans 15 amino acids. Germline CDR1 MDHEN, CDR2 SYDVKM. Trimming stripped 4 bases from V and 5 bases from J, with 18 bases between. CDR3 sequence: CASSSLGPLLHEQYF. DNA of the CDR3: TGTGCCAGCAGTTCCTTGGGCCCCCTTTTGCACGAGCAGTACTTC.

The CDR3: CASSYPAGPNQPQHF. DNA of the CDR3: TGTGCCAGCAGTTATCCCGCAGGGCCCAATCAGCCCCAGCATTTT. The rearrangement joins TRBV6-6 to TRBJ1-5; D is possibly TRBD1 (5 bases). This CDR3 is built from 15 residues. V was shortened by 3 bases and J by 3 bases, with 12 bases between the two germline ends. Germline CDR1 reads MNHNY; CDR2 reads SVGAGI (reference sequence).

The chain recombines TRBV7-3 with TRBJ2-3; weak D call: TRBD1 (6 bases). Germline CDR1 and CDR2: SGHTA and FQGTGA. V shed 2 bases and J shed 6 bases, with 12 bases lying between them. This CDR3 has 14 amino acids. This CDR3 is CASSLRLGADTQYF. CDR3 nucleotide sequence: TGTGCCAGCAGCTTACGACTGGGGGCGGATACGCAGTATTTT.

Comment on this clonotype: A much larger clone sits a single nucleotide away, making a read error possible. The chain uses TRBV25-1 and TRBJ2-3; 7 positions match TRBD1. Germline-derived CDR1 and CDR2 are MGHDK and SYGVNS. CDR3 length: 15 residues. The CDR3 DNA reads TGTGCCAGCAGGAACCGAGGGGGCCCCACAGGTACGCAGTATTTT. It specifies CASRNRGGPTGTQYF.

The chain has TRBV6-2 or TRBV6-3 and TRBJ2-3, with D possibly matching TRBD2 (5 bases). The CDR3 runs 15 residues. Trimming stripped 5 bases from V and 0 bases from J, with 12 bases between. Germline V CDR1 and CDR2: MNHEY, SVGEGT. For the CDR3, the DNA is TGTGCCAGCAGTGAGGCGAAGCGGAGCACAGATACGCAGTATTTT. This encodes CASSEAKRSTDTQYF.

This clonotype was counted at least ten times. This chain joins TRBV29-1 and TRBJ2-7; 9 bases are a match to TRBD2. The germline V gene has CDR1 SQVTM and CDR2 ANQGSEA. V lost 4 bases to trimming and J lost 7 bases; unmatched junction nucleotides: 17. The CDR3 is made up of 16 amino acids. The CDR3: CSVAASGIFAGGEQYF. CDR3 DNA: TGCAGCGTTGCCGCTAGCGGGATTTTCGCGGGGGGGGAGCAGTACTTC.

This clonotype was seen only a few times. The V and J genes are TRBV9 and TRBJ2-5; D could derive from TRBD1 or TRBD2 (5 bases each). CDR1 SGDLS and CDR2 YYNGEE come from the germline V gene. The V gene lost 4 bases and the J gene lost 4 bases, with 20 bases spanning the gap. CDR3 length: 16 residues. The CDR3 DNA is TGTGCCAGCAGCAAAACCGGGGACGGGCGAGTAGAGACCCAGTACTTC. Its translation is CASSKTGDGRVETQYF.

This clonotype was seen at least ten times. This chain uses TRBV6-2 or TRBV6-3 with TRBJ2-1; TRBD2 matches 7 bases. Trimming at V came to 0 bases and at J to 4 bases, leaving 6 bases not matched to a gene. This CDR3 contains 16 residues. Per the germline V gene, CDR1 is MNHEY and CDR2 is SVGEGT. The CDR3 region has the DNA TGTGCCAGCAGTTACTCGACAACTAGCGAATACAATGAGCAGTTCTTC. It specifies CASSYSTTSEYNEQFF.

In nucleotides, the CDR3 is TGTGCCAGCAGCCAAGTTCGCCGGTCAGACTCCTACAATGAGCAGTTCTTC. It codes for CASSQVRRSDSYNEQFF. The genes are TRBV4-2 and TRBJ2-1; no definite D call. V was trimmed by 1 base and J by 0 bases, leaving 13 bases between them. The CDR3 consists of 17 residues. Germline CDR1 is LGHNA and CDR2 is YNFKEQ.

This clonotype showed up just a few times. The chain combines TRBV11-2 with TRBJ2-1; TRBD2 is a possible D gene (6 bases). The CDR3 runs to 16 residues. Trimming pared 1 base from V and 6 bases from J, leaving 16 bases between. CDR1 is SGHAT, CDR2 FQNNGV, per germline. CDR3 nucleotides: TGTGCCAGCAGCTTAGGGGGAGGTGTGTGGGGCAATGAGCAGTTCTTC. This translates into CASSLGGGVWGNEQFF.

The V and J genes are TRBV12-3 or TRBV12-4 and TRBJ2-1; possible D gene TRBD1, 5 bases. The CDR3 length is 15 residues. The germline V and J ends were trimmed by 0 bases and 10 bases, with 16 bases remaining between them. This chain's CDR3 is CASSLAVQGGYEQFF. DNA for the CDR3: TGTGCCAGCAGTTTAGCGGTCCAGGGCGGCTACGAGCAGTTCTTC.

The chain recombines TRBV9 with TRBJ2-5; either TRBD1 or TRBD2 may fit D (5 bases each). Germline CDR1 reads SGDLS; CDR2 reads YYNGEE. The CDR3 is made up of 14 amino acids. The germline V and J ends were trimmed by 3 bases and 11 bases, with 20 bases remaining between them. The CDR3 DNA is TGTGCCAGCAGCGCAGGATCCGGGGCCTACGGGCAGTACTTC. This codes for CASSAGSGAYGQYF.

This chain connects TRBV7-2 to TRBJ2-7; possibly TRBD2 for D (5 bases). The V and J ends lost 5 bases and 12 bases respectively, with 20 bases between them. Germline CDR1 SGHTA, CDR2 FQGNSA. The CDR3 contains 13 residues. For the CDR3, the DNA is TGTGCCAGCAGCACGTATACCGGACTTTTACCGTACTTC. Translating gives CASSTYTGLLPYF.